This T cell receptor (beta chain) was found in a study of blood T cell repertoires in COVID-19. Here immunoSEQ multiplex PCR was the method, and the copy in TCRdb shows in-frame clones only, minus some. The top ten hold 6.5% to 9% of the sample, which has about 200,000 clones, around 81% seen once. The CDR3 is 16 amino acids. Looked up from germline, CDR1 is SGHVS and CDR2 is FNYEAQ. V dropped 5 bases and J dropped 6; count of bases not matched to a gene: 11. The TCR comes from a woman between 40 and 55 years old with acute COVID-19. This chain uses TRBV7-6 with TRBJ2-7; 12 positions agree with TRBD2. The sample was PBMCs or T cells enriched from blood (not recorded which). DNA for the CDR3: TGTGCCAGCAGCACAGGACTAGCGGGGAGTGCCGGCGAGCAGTACTTC. Translated, it gives CASSTGLAGSAGEQYF. Full variable domain (rest looked up from reference TRBV7-6 and TRBJ2-7): GAGVSQSPRYKVTKRGQDVALRCDPISGHVSLYWYRQALGQGPEFLTYFNYEAQQDKSGLPNDRFSAERPEGSISTLTIQRTEQRDSAMYRCASSTGLAGSAGEQYFGPGTRLTVT.